Each of the 7 T cell receptor beta chains below was sequenced from the same sample in a study of shared clonotypes between healthy human individuals. This table comes from immunoSEQ multiplex PCR, and its TCRdb copy is limited to in-frame clones, with some not included. The sample holds roughly 2.1 million clones, approximately 94% seen once. Naive CD8 cells lacked CD45RO and underwent positive selection for CCR7, leaving out terminally differentiated effector memory CD45RA+ cells. Specimen: naive CD8+ T cells from PBMCs. Receptor source: a man aged 18 to 30 in good health. Some clones in this sample may be carry-over from other donors' samples.

The chain employs TRBV6-5 and TRBJ2-2; D may be TRBD2 (6 bases). Germline values: CDR1 MNHEY, CDR2 SVGAGI. CDR3 length equals 15 residues. V was pared by 10 bases and J by 1 base, with 16 bases between. This CDR3 reads CATTWEDLNTGELFF. CDR3 nucleotides: TGTGCCACCACCTGGGAGGACTTGAACACCGGGGAGCTGTTTTTT.

Turning to this clone: In the same sample, other DNA sequences code for this CDR3. The V and J genes are TRBV30 and TRBJ1-1; maybe TRBD1 (5 bases). Germline V CDR1 and CDR2: GTSNPN, SVGIG (reference sequence). CDR3 length: 13 residues. Deletions cut 0 bases from V and 0 bases from J, with 5 bases between. CDR3 DNA sequence: TGTGCCTGGAGTGTGACAGTGAACACTGAAGCTTTCTTT. The encoded protein is CAWSVTVNTEAFF.

A few counts support this clone. The CDR3 reads CASSSSTAMNTEAFF. DNA of the CDR3: TGTGCCAGCAGTTCCTCGACAGCGATGAACACTGAAGCTTTCTTT. This rearrangement joins TRBV27 to TRBJ1-1, with D perhaps matching TRBD1 (5 bases). Germline values: CDR1 MNHEY, CDR2 SMNVEV (reference sequence). V shed 4 bases and J shed 0 bases, with 12 bases lying between them. The CDR3 sequence is 15 residues long.

The chain joins TRBV28 to TRBJ2-1; perhaps TRBD1 as D (6 bases). Per the germline V gene, CDR1 is MDHEN and CDR2 is SYDVKM. The germline V and J ends were trimmed by 2 bases and 4 bases, with 12 bases remaining between them. This CDR3 comprises 15 residues. In DNA, the CDR3 is TGTGCCAGCAGTTTAACCAGGGGCCGGTACAATGAGCAGTTCTTC. This translates into CASSLTRGRYNEQFF.

The rearrangement uses TRBV6-6 and TRBJ2-3; no reliable D call. CDR3 size: 14 residues. Trimming left V 0 bases short and J 6 bases short, with 10 bases between. CDR1 is MNHNY and CDR2 is SVGAGI in the germline V gene (reference sequence). The chain's CDR3 is CASSYSKEWDTQYF. CDR3 nucleotides: TGTGCCAGCAGTTACTCCAAGGAATGGGATACGCAGTATTTT.

A word on this clone: The sample holds other DNA sequences that translate to the same CDR3. The chain links TRBV28 to TRBJ2-7; D gene uncertain. The CDR3 is 13 residues long. Trimming left V 2 bases short and J 0 bases short, with 5 bases between. Germline CDR1 reads MDHEN; CDR2 reads SYDVKM. In nucleotides, the CDR3 is TGTGCCAGCAGTTTACCGGACTCCTACGAGCAGTACTTC. Amino acid sequence: CASSLPDSYEQYF.

The CDR3 region is CASSGTGDRAFNEQFF. The CDR3 DNA follows: TGTGCCAGCAGTGGGACGGGGGACAGAGCCTTCAATGAGCAGTTCTTC. The V call is TRBV6-1, the J call TRBJ2-1, with a weak D call TRBD1 (7 bases). The CDR3 extends over 16 amino acids. CDR1 and CDR2 (germline): MNHNS, SASEGT. V was pared by 4 bases and J by 6 bases, with 19 bases between.